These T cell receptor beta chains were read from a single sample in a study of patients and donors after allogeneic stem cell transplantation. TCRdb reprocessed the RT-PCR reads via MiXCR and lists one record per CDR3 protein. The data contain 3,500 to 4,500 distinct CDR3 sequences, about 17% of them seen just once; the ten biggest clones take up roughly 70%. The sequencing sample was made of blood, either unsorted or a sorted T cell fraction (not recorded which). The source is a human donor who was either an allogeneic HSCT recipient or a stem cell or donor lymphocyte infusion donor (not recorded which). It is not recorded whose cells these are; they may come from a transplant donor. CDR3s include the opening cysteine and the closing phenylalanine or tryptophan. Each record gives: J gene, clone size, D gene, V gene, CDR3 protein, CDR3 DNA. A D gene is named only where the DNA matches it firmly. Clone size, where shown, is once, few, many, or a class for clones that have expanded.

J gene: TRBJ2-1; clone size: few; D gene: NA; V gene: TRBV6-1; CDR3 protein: CASRLDPGSNEQFF; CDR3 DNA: TGTGCCAGCAGACTAGACCCAGGCTCCAATGAGCAGTTCTTC
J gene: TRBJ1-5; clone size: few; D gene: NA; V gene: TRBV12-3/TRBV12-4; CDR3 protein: CASSLGIYSNQPQHF; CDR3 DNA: TGTGCCAGCAGTTTAGGGATATATAGCAATCAGCCCCAGCATTTT
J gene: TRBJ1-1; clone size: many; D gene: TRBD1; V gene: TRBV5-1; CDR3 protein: CASSSQGASYTEAFF; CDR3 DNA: TGCGCCAGCAGTTCTCAGGGGGCGAGCTACACTGAAGCTTTCTTT
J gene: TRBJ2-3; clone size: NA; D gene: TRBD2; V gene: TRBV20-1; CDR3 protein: CSASTSGPSTDTQYF; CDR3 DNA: TGCAGTGCTAGTACTAGCGGACCTAGCACAGATACGCAGTATTTT
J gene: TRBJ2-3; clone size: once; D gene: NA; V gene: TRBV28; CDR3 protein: CASSLWTLTDTQYF; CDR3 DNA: TGTGCCAGCAGTTTATGGACACTCACAGATACGCAGTATTTT
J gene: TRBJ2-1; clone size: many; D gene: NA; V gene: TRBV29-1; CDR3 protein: CSVLRVYNEQFF; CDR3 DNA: TGCAGCGTACTCCGGGTTTACAATGAGCAGTTCTTC
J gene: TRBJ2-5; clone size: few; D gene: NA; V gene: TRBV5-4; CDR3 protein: CASSLAGLALETQYF; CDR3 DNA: TGTGCCAGCAGCTTGGCCGGGCTAGCGTTAGAGACCCAGTACTTC
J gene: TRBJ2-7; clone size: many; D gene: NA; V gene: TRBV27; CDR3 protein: CASSNLRAVSYEQYF; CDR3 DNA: TGTGCCAGCAGCAACCTCCGGGCTGTTAGCTACGAGCAGTACTTC
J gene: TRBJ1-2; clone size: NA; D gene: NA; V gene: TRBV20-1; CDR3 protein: CSAQRPSIYGYTF; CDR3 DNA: TGCAGTGCCCAGCGTCCTAGTATCTATGGCTACACCTTC
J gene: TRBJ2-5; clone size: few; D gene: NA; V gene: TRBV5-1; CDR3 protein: CASSLFGEETQYF; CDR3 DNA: TGCGCCAGCAGCTTGTTCGGAGAGGAGACCCAGTACTTC
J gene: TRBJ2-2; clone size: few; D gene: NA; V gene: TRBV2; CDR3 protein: CASSVARTGELFF; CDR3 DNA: TGTGCCAGCAGTGTCGCAAGGACCGGGGAGCTGTTTTTT
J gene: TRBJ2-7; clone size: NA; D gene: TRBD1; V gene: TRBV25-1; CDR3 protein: CASSEVPGQGSYEQYF; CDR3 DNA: TGTGCCAGCAGTGAGGTTCCGGGACAGGGCTCCTACGAGCAGTACTTC
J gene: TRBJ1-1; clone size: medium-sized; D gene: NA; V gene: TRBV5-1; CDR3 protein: CASSLVGSEAFF; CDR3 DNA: TGCGCCAGCAGCTTGGTTGGGTCTGAAGCTTTCTTT
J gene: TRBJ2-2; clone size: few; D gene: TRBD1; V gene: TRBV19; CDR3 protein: CASTLGQPSPGELFF; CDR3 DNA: TGTGCCAGTACCTTGGGACAGCCCAGTCCCGGGGAGCTGTTTTTT
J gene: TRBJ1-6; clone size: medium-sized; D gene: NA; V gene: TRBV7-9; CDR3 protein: CASSPDSNYSPLHF; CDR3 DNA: TGTGCCAGCAGCCCGGACAGCAACTATTCACCCCTCCACTTT
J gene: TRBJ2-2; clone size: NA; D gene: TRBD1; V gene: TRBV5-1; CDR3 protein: CASSFGTDTGELFF; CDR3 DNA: TGCGCCAGCAGCTTCGGGACAGACACCGGGGAGCTGTTTTTT
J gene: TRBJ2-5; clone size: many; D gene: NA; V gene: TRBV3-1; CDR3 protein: CASSQTQETQYF; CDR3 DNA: TGTGCCAGCAGCCAGACCCAAGAGACCCAGTACTTC
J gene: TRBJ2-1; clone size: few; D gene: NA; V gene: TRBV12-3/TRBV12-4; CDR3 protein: CASSPRPGIYNEQFF; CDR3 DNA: TGTGCCAGCAGTCCCCGTCCTGGGATCTACAATGAGCAGTTCTTC
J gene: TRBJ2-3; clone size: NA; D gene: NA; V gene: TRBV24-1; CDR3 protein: CATSDPSNTDTQYF; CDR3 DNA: TGTGCCACCAGTGACCCTTCAAATACAGATACGCAGTATTTT
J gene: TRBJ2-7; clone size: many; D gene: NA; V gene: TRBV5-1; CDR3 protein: CASSLRDLLPYEQYF; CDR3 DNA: TGCGCCAGCAGCTTGCGGGACCTCCTTCCCTACGAGCAGTACTTC
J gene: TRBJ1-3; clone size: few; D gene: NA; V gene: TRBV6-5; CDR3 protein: CASSYSGVGFGNTIYF; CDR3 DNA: TGTGCCAGCAGTTACTCGGGGGTGGGGTTTGGAAACACCATATATTTT
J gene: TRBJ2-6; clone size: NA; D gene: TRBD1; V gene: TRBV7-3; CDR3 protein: CASSLWTGPGSGANVLTF; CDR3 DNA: TGTGCCAGCAGCCTTTGGACAGGACCTGGCTCTGGGGCCAACGTCCTGACTTTC
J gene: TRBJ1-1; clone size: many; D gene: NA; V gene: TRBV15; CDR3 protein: CATTPGGMNTEAFF; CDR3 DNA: TGTGCCACCACCCCGGGGGGGATGAACACTGAAGCTTTCTTT
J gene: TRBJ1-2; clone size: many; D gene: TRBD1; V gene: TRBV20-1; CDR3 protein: CSANTGGRGYTF; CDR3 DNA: TGCAGTGCAAATACAGGGGGCCGTGGCTACACCTTC
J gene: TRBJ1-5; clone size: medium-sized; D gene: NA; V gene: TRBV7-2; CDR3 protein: CASSLNGPTNQPQHF; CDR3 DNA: TGTGCCAGCAGCTTAAACGGGCCTACCAATCAGCCCCAGCATTTT
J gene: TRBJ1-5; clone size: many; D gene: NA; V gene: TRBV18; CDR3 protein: CASSPVRGNLGSQHF; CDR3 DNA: TGTGCCAGCTCACCAGTTCGGGGGAACTTGGGGTCCCAGCATTTT
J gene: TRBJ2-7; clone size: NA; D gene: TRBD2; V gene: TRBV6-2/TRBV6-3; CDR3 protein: CASSRETSGIHEQYF; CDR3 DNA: TGTGCCAGCAGCCGCGAGACTAGCGGGATCCACGAGCAGTACTTC
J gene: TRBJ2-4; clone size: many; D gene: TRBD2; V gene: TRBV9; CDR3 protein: CASSVASGGTNIQYF; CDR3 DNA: TGTGCCAGCAGCGTAGCAAGCGGGGGAACAAACATTCAGTACTTC
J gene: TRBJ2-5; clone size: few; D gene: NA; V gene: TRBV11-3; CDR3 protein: CAVVEETQYF; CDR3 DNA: TGTGCCGTTGTTGAAGAGACCCAGTACTTC
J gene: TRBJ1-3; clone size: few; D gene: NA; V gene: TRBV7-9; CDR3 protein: CASSLGLDRISGNTIYF; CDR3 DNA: TGTGCCAGCAGCTTAGGGCTCGACAGAATCTCTGGAAACACCATATATTTT
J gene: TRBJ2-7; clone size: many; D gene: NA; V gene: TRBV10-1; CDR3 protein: CASSPGLRGQYF; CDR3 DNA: TGCGCCAGCAGTCCGGGGCTCCGTGGGCAGTACTTC
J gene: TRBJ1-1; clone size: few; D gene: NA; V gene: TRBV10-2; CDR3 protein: CASRYNTEAFF; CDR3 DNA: TGCGCCAGCAGATATAACACTGAAGCTTTCTTT
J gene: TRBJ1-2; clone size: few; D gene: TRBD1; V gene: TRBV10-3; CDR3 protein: CAISVLTGLVGYTF; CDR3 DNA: TGTGCCATCAGTGTGCTGACAGGGTTAGTCGGCTACACCTTC
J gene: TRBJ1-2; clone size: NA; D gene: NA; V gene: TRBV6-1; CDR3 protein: CASSVRDYSYYGYTF; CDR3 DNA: TGTGCCAGCAGTGTCCGGGACTACTCTTACTATGGCTACACCTTC
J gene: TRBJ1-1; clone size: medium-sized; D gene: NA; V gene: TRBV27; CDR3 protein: CASSLWGALNTEAFF; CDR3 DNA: TGTGCCAGCAGTTTGTGGGGGGCCCTTAACACTGAAGCTTTCTTT
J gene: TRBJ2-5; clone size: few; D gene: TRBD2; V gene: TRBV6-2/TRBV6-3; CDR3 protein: CASSYSGRADETQYF; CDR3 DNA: TGTGCCAGCAGTTACAGCGGGAGGGCGGATGAGACCCAGTACTTC
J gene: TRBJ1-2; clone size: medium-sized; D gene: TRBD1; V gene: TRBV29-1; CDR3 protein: CSAGGGYTF; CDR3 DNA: TGCAGCGCAGGGGGAGGCTACACCTTC
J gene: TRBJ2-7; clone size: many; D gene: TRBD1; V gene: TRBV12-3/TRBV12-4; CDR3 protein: CASSLDRVKYF; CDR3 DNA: TGTGCCAGCAGCCTGGACAGGGTTAAGTACTTC
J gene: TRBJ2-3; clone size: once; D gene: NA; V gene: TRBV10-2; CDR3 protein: CASIAGADTQYF; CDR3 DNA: TGCGCCAGCATTGCGGGTGCAGATACGCAGTATTTT
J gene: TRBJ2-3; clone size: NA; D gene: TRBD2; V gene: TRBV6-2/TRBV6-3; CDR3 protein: CASSYGGGYDTQYF; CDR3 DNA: TGTGCCAGCAGTTACGGCGGGGGGTATGATACGCAGTATTTT
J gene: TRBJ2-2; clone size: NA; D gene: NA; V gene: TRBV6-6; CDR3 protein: CASSYPKGAGGELFF; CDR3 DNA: TGTGCCAGCAGTTACCCAAAAGGGGCGGGCGGGGAGCTGTTTTTT
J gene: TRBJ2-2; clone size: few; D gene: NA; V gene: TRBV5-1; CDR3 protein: CASSLGSGELFF; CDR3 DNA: TGCGCCAGCAGCTTGGGTTCTGGGGAGCTGTTTTTT
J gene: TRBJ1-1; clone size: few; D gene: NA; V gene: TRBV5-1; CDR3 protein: CASSLLLNTEAFF; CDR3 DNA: TGCGCCAGCAGCTTGTTGCTGAACACTGAAGCTTTCTTT
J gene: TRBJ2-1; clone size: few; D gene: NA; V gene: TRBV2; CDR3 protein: CASSRDTYNEQFF; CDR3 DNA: TGTGCCAGCAGCCGGGACACGTACAATGAGCAGTTCTTC
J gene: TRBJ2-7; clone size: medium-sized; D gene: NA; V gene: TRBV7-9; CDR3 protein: CASSLGLGSYEQYF; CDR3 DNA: TGTGCCAGCAGCTTAGGGTTGGGCAGCTACGAGCAGTACTTC
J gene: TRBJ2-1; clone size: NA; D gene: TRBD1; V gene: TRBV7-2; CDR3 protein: CASSPTGTGIKNEQFF; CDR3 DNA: TGTGCCAGCAGCCCTACCGGGACAGGGATTAAGAATGAGCAGTTCTTC
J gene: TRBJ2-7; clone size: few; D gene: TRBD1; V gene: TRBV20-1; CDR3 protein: CSASRQGVSYEQYF; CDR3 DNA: TGCAGTGCTAGTAGGCAGGGGGTCTCCTACGAGCAGTACTTC
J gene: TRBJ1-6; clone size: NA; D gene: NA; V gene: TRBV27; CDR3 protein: CASSLLVRASYNSPLHF; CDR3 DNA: TGTGCCAGCAGTTTATTAGTCAGGGCTTCCTATAATTCACCCCTCCACTTT
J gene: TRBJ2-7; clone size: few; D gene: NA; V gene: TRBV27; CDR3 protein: CASSFGLGGDPSYEQYF; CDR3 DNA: TGTGCCAGCAGTTTTGGCCTAGGGGGGGATCCTTCCTACGAGCAGTACTTC
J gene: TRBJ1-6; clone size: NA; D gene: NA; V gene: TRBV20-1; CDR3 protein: CSAVLRGGINSPLHF; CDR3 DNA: TGCAGTGCTGTACTAAGGGGGGGGATTAATTCACCCCTCCACTTT
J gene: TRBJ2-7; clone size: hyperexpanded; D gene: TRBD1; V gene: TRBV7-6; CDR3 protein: CASSSRTGSSYEQYF; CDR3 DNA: TGTGCCAGCAGCTCACGGACAGGGAGCTCCTACGAGCAGTACTTC
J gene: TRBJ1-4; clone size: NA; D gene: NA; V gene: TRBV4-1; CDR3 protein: CASSQEPKVGRTPREKLFF; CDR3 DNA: TGCGCCAGCAGCCAAGAACCAAAGGTGGGACGGACCCCTCGTGAAAAACTGTTTTTT
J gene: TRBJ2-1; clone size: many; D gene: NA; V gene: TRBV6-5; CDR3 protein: CASSYSGLTYNEQFF; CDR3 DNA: TGTGCCAGCAGTTACTCGGGACTCACCTACAATGAGCAGTTCTTC
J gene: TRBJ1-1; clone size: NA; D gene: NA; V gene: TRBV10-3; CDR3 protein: CAISELTEAFF; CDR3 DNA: TGTGCCATCAGTGAATTGACTGAAGCTTTCTTT
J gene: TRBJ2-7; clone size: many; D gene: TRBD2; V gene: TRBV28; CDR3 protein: CATLGGGVLHEQYF; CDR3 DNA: TGTGCCACCCTTGGCGGGGGGGTGTTACACGAGCAGTACTTC
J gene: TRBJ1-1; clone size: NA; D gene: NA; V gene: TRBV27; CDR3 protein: CASRWDSRGTEAFF; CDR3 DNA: TGTGCCAGCAGATGGGACTCCCGGGGGACTGAAGCTTTCTTT
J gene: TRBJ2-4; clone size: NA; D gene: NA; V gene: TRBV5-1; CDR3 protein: CATTGRGNIQYF; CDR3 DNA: TGCGCCACCACGGGCCGGGGGAACATTCAGTACTTC
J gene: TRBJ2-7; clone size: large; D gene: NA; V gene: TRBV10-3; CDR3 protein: CAISAAASHEQYF; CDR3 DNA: TGTGCCATCAGTGCGGCGGCCTCGCACGAGCAGTACTTC
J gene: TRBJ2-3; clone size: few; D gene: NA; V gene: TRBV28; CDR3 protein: CASSRIQLATDTQYF; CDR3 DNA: TGTGCCAGCAGCCGCATTCAACTGGCAACAGATACGCAGTATTTT
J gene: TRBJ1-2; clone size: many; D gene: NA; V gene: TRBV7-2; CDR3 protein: CASSFSLRGAGYTF; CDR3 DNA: TGTGCCAGCAGCTTTTCCCTCAGGGGTGCTGGCTACACCTTC